Listed here are 5 T cell receptor beta chains from one sample, sequenced in a study of T cell responses to AZD1222 COVID-19 vaccine. The data were produced by immunoSEQ multiplex PCR, yet TCRdb's version contains in-frame clones alone and is incomplete. The sample carries approximately 90,000 clones, less than 90% recorded once. Sequenced here: peripheral blood, sampled on day 0 of AZD1222 vaccination. The source of these receptors is an adult in good health.

The CDR3 coding sequence is TGTGCCAGCAGCTCCCCAGCGGGAGCGGGGGAGCAGTACTTC. Translated, it gives CASSSPAGAGEQYF. V and J are TRBV7-2 and TRBJ2-7, with 8 bases matching TRBD2. CDR1 and CDR2 from the germline V gene are SGHTA and FQGNSA. The CDR3 is made up of 14 amino acids. Trimming took 4 bases from V and 7 from J; bases not matched to a gene: 9.

The genes are TRBV19 and TRBJ1-5, with a possible D match to TRBD1 (5 bases). The V end lost 1 base, the J end lost 9 bases, and 16 bases lay between the germline ends. The germline V gene encodes CDR1 LNHDA and CDR2 SQIVND (reference sequence). CDR3 size: 15 residues. The CDR3 here is CASSIGLNVQGPQHF. In DNA, the CDR3 is TGTGCCAGTAGTATAGGTTTGAATGTGCAGGGGCCCCAGCATTTT.

This rearrangement joins TRBV11-2 to TRBJ2-7; D is ambiguous. This CDR3 has 13 amino acids. Trimming removed 1 base at V and 3 bases at J, with 7 bases between. Germline V lookup: CDR1 SGHAT, CDR2 FQNNGV. The CDR3 spells CASSLGSGYEQYF. In DNA form, the CDR3 reads TGTGCCAGCAGCTTAGGGTCGGGCTACGAGCAGTACTTC.

CDR3 protein: CASSPRTDTQYF. The CDR3 nucleotides are TGTGCCAGCTCACCGCGCACAGATACGCAGTATTTT. The chain recombines TRBV18 with TRBJ2-3; no definite D call. Germline CDR1 KGHSH, CDR2 LQKENI. The ends were cut back, 3 bases at V and 1 base at J, with 2 bases in the middle. The CDR3 has 12 residues.

DNA of the CDR3: TGTGCCACCAGTGACCACGAGACAGGGAAGGACGAGCAGTACTTC. This sequence encodes CATSDHETGKDEQYF. The V call is TRBV24-1, the J call TRBJ2-7; 7 nucleotides agree with TRBD1. From germline, CDR1 is KGHDR and CDR2 SFDVKD. The CDR3 runs to 15 residues. V shed 4 bases, J shed 5 bases, and the junction held 10 bases outside the gene matches.